These 23 T cell receptor beta chains share one sample of origin, sequenced in a study of blood T cell repertoires in COVID-19. The assay was immunoSEQ multiplex PCR, and TCRdb's table has in-frame clones only and misses some. This sample has around 130,000 clones, with about 80% found just once. The sample consisted of peripheral blood. The receptors here all came from a woman in her fifties or sixties with acute or convalescent COVID-19.

The V call is TRBV30, the J call TRBJ2-7, with 7 bases that match TRBD2. The CDR3 length is 15 residues. Germline V gene sequence: CDR1 GTSNPN, CDR2 SVGIG (reference sequence). V dropped 0 bases and J dropped 4; count of bases not matched to a gene: 9. The CDR3 sequence: CAWSVRTGGGYEQYF. The CDR3 DNA sequence: TGTGCCTGGAGTGTACGTACGGGAGGAGGGTACGAGCAGTACTTC. Together with reference TRBV30 and TRBJ2-7, the CDR3 gives the full variable domain: SQTIHQWPATLVQPVGSPLSLECTVEGTSNPNLYWYRQAAGRGLQLLFYSVGIGQISSEVPQNLSASRPQDRQFILSSKKLLLSDSGFYLCAWSVRTGGGYEQYFGPGTRLTVT.

V and J are TRBV6-5 and TRBJ2-2; TRBD2 matches at 11 bases. The CDR3 is 16 amino acids. Trimming took 4 bases from V and 4 from J; bases not matched to a gene: 5. CDR1 and CDR2 from the germline V gene are MNHEY and SVGAGI. The CDR3 DNA reads as TGTGCCAGCAGTTTTTCTAGCGGGGGGCGCACCGGGGAGCTGTTTTTT. It translates to CASSFSSGGRTGELFF.

This clone was seen a handful of times. The rearrangement joins TRBV28 to TRBJ2-1, with TRBD2 matching 7 bases. The V gene end was trimmed by 6 bases and the J gene end by 0 bases; junction bases not matched to a gene: 5. CDR1 and CDR2 from the germline V gene are MDHEN and SYDVKM. This CDR3 has 15 residues. CDR3 loop: CASRLAPSSYNEQFF. The DNA of the CDR3 is TGTGCCAGCAGACTAGCGCCGAGCTCCTACAATGAGCAGTTCTTC.

The chain uses TRBV3-1 (or the pseudogene TRBV3-2) and TRBJ2-2, with 13 bases identical to TRBD2. This CDR3 spans 18 amino acids. The germline CDR1 and CDR2 sequences are LGHDT and YNNKEL (reference sequence). Trimming took 6 bases from V and 3 from J; bases not matched to a gene: 10. CDR3 sequence: CASSRRTSGGTDTGELFF. The CDR3 bases are TGTGCCAGCAGTCGGCGGACTAGCGGGGGAACTGACACCGGGGAGCTGTTTTTT.

This clone was detected a few times. The rearrangement uses TRBV12-3 or TRBV12-4 and TRBJ1-4; possibly TRBD1 for D (6 bases). Between the trimmed V and J ends, which lost 6 bases and 15 bases, there was a span of 17 bases. This CDR3 contains 12 residues. The CDR3 region is CASRNRQASLFF. As DNA, the CDR3 is TGTGCCAGCAGAAACCGACAGGCCTCTTTGTTTTTT.

V and J are TRBV5-6 and TRBJ2-1, with 8 bases aligning to TRBD2. The CDR3 spans 16 residues. Germline CDR1 SGHDT, CDR2 YYEEEE. Trimming at V came to 4 bases and at J to 3 bases, leaving 9 bases not matched to a gene. CDR3 loop: CASSLSSGTSYNEQFF. DNA of the CDR3: TGTGCCAGCAGCCTCTCCTCCGGGACTAGCTACAATGAGCAGTTCTTC.

About this clone itself: A read error may account for a junction end that differs from germline. The chain joins TRBV2 to TRBJ2-2, with 7 bases lining up with TRBD2. CDR3 size: 15 residues. CDR1 is SNHLY, CDR2 FYNNEI, per germline. The CDR3 here is CASKRLASNAGELFF. Written as DNA, the CDR3 is TGTGCCAGCAAACGACTAGCTTCGAACGCCGGGGAGCTGTTTTTT. Based on the CDR3 plus reference TRBV2 and TRBJ2-2, the full variable domain is EPEVTQTPSHQVTQMGQEVILRCVPISNHLYFYWYRQILGQKVEFLVSFYNNEISEKSEIFDDQFSVERPDGSNFTLKIRSTKLEDSAMYFCASKRLASNAGELFFGEGSRLTVL.

The V call is TRBV5-1, the J call TRBJ1-2, with D unclear. V lost 4 bases and J lost 7, with 17 bases in between. This CDR3 contains 14 residues. Germline assignment: CDR1 SGHRS and CDR2 YFSETQ. Here the CDR3 DNA reads TGCGCCAGCAGCGCCCTAGGATCTTCGACTGGCTACACCTTC. Amino acids: CASSALGSSTGYTF.

Here the CDR3 DNA reads TGTGCCAGCAGTCTCCGACAGGGGTCGACCACCGGGGAGCTGTTTTTT. It specifies CASSLRQGSTTGELFF. The genes are TRBV27 and TRBJ2-2; 8 positions match TRBD1. The trim removed 5 bases at V and 4 bases at J, leaving 9 bases unmatched. The CDR3 spans 16 residues. Germline lookup yields CDR1 MNHEY and CDR2 SMNVEV (reference sequence).

The rearrangement joins TRBV4-2 to TRBJ1-2; possibly TRBD1 for D (6 bases). CDR1 is LGHNA and CDR2 is YNFKEQ in the germline V gene. The CDR3 runs to 14 residues. Between the trimmed V and J ends, which lost 3 bases and 8 bases, there was a span of 16 bases. Here the CDR3 DNA reads TGTGCCAGCAGCCACCCTCAGGGGTCTGGGGGCTACACCTTC. Its protein is CASSHPQGSGGYTF.

The chain recombines TRBV7-3 with TRBJ2-3; TRBD2 matches at 10 bases. The germline V gene has CDR1 SGHTA and CDR2 FQGTGA. J gave up 2 bases and V 4 bases, and 6 bases lay outside the gene matches. The CDR3 consists of 16 residues. The CDR3 DNA reads TGTGCCAGCAGCTCCCAGCGGGGGGGCCCCACAGATACGCAGTATTTT. The encoded protein is CASSSQRGGPTDTQYF. The full variable domain, rest sourced from reference TRBV7-3 and TRBJ2-3, is GAGVSQTPSNKVTEKGKYVELRCDPISGHTALYWYRQSLGQGPEFLIYFQGTGAADDSGLPNDRFFAVRPEGSVSTLKIQRTERGDSAVYLCASSSQRGGPTDTQYFGPGTRLTVL.

The V and J genes are TRBV19 and TRBJ2-3; 9 bases agree with TRBD2. This CDR3 region has 15 residues. The J segment lost 5 bases and the V segment lost 8 bases, leaving 11 bases of the junction unmatched. CDR1 and CDR2 from the germline V gene are LNHDA and SQIVND (reference sequence). The CDR3 nucleotides are TGTGCCAGTTCGAGGACTAGCGACCCCAGAGATACGCAGTATTTT. Its translation is CASSRTSDPRDTQYF.

The chain is built from TRBV18 and TRBJ1-2; 10 positions agree with TRBD1. The CDR3 spans 16 residues. The V gene's germline CDR1 is KGHSH and CDR2 LQKENI. V was pared by 3 bases and J by 0 bases, with 4 bases of the junction left unmatched. The CDR3 here is CASSPLGQGANYGYTF. The CDR3 DNA reads TGTGCCAGCTCACCCCTTGGACAGGGGGCTAACTATGGCTACACCTTC.

The gene calls are TRBV5-1 and TRBJ1-6, with D possibly being TRBD1 (6 bases). The CDR3 totals 16 residues. CDR1 is SGHRS and CDR2 is YFSETQ in the germline V gene. The ends were cut back, 2 bases at V and 7 bases at J, with 16 bases in the middle. The CDR3 loop is CASSFATGTRNSPLHF. The DNA for the CDR3 is TGCGCCAGCAGCTTTGCTACAGGGACCCGAAATTCACCCCTCCACTTT. Looking up the rest from reference TRBV5-1 and TRBJ1-6 gives the full variable domain: KAGVTQTPRYLIKTRGQQVTLSCSPISGHRSVSWYQQTPGQGLQFLFEYFSETQRNKGNFPGRFSGRQFSNSRSEMNVSTLELGDSALYLCASSFATGTRNSPLHFGNGTRLTVT.

The J gene is TRBJ2-7, the V gene TRBV30; possibly TRBD2 for D (6 bases). Germline V gene lookup returns CDR1 GTSNPN and CDR2 SVGIG (reference sequence). V lost 1 base to trimming and J lost 2 bases, with 15 bases between them. The CDR3 runs 15 residues. CDR3 protein: CAWSDLRRGPYEQYF. The DNA of the CDR3 is TGTGCCTGGAGTGACCTTAGGAGGGGACCCTACGAGCAGTACTTC.

This clone was seen a few times. The rearrangement links TRBV12-5 to TRBJ2-7, with TRBD2 matching 7 bases. Germline-derived CDR1 and CDR2 are LGHNT and FRNRAP. V gave up 7 bases and J gave up 4 bases; unmatched junction bases: 10. The CDR3 contains 14 residues. The CDR3 reads CASVGLAGLYEQYF. In DNA, the CDR3 is TGTGCTAGTGTGGGATTAGCGGGTTTGTACGAGCAGTACTTC.

V is TRBV10-2 and J is TRBJ2-2, with TRBD1 as a possible D gene (5 bases). The CDR3 has 15 amino acids. Germline-derived CDR1 and CDR2 are WSHSY and SAAADI. Trimming removed 4 bases at V and 0 bases at J, with 9 bases between. CDR3 in amino acids: CASSGQGSNTGELFF. The CDR3, as DNA: TGCGCCAGCAGTGGCCAGGGTTCGAACACCGGGGAGCTGTTTTTT.

This clone was counted between two and nine times. The genes are TRBV6-1 and TRBJ1-5, with 9 bases fitting TRBD1. CDR1 is MNHNS and CDR2 is SASEGT in the germline V gene. This CDR3 spans 16 amino acids. Germline trimming cut 4 bases from V and 4 bases from J; bases unmatched to any gene: 8. The CDR3, as DNA: TGTGCCAGCAGTGGAAGACAGGGGGGGAGAAATCAGCCCCAGCATTTT. Encoded protein: CASSGRQGGRNQPQHF.

The V gene is TRBV3-1 (or the pseudogene TRBV3-2), the J gene TRBJ1-5; tentative D call: TRBD1 (5 bases). The CDR3 totals 14 residues. V lost 5 bases and J lost 5, with 13 bases in between. Germline V gene data show CDR1 as LGHDT and CDR2 as YNNKEL (reference sequence). CDR3 coding DNA: TGTGCCAGCAGCTTAAATTGGGGGGATCAGCCCCAGCATTTT. Its translation: CASSLNWGDQPQHF.

The rearrangement links TRBV4-1 to TRBJ2-1, with 8 bases lining up with TRBD1. Trimming at V came to 2 bases and at J to 4 bases, leaving 7 bases not matched to a gene. The CDR3 contains 16 residues. The germline CDR1 and CDR2 sequences are MGHRA and YSYEKL. CDR3 DNA: TGCGCCAGCAGCCAACCCCCGGGACAGGCATACAATGAGCAGTTCTTC. This translates into CASSQPPGQAYNEQFF.

This clone came up a few times. The chain has TRBV13 and TRBJ2-2, with 11 nucleotides matching TRBD1. Trimming took 4 bases from V and 5 from J; bases not matched to a gene: 9. This CDR3 has 17 amino acids. CDR1 is PRHDT and CDR2 is FYEKMQ in the germline V gene (reference sequence). CDR3 nucleotide sequence: TGTGCCAGCAGCTCCCGGGACAGGGGGTTGAGGACCGGGGAGCTGTTTTTT. Its translation: CASSSRDRGLRTGELFF.

The count of this clone is one. This chain joins TRBV3-1 (or the pseudogene TRBV3-2) and TRBJ2-3, with no clear D. Germline V CDR1 and CDR2: LGHDT, YNNKEL (reference sequence). V lost 4 bases and J 1 base, leaving 3 bases between the germline ends. The CDR3 spans 12 residues. The CDR3 spells CASSPGTDTQYF. Written as DNA, the CDR3 is TGTGCCAGCAGCCCGGGCACAGATACGCAGTATTTT.

This clone appeared a few times. The chain is built from TRBV27 and TRBJ1-1; 7 nucleotides match TRBD1. The trim removed 6 bases at V and 3 bases at J, leaving 16 bases unmatched. The CDR3 extends over 17 amino acids. Germline V lookup: CDR1 MNHEY, CDR2 SMNVEV (reference sequence). Here the CDR3 DNA reads TGTGCCAGCAGCACAACCGGACAGGCGGGAAGGGACACTGAAGCTTTCTTT. It is translated as CASSTTGQAGRDTEAFF.